This passage covers 17 T cell receptor beta chains from one sample sequenced in a study of cytomegalovirus exposure and HLA in healthy donors. The study ran its PCR with 60 Vbeta and 13 Jbeta primers. Assay: immunoSEQ multiplex PCR; the TCRdb copy retains only in-frame clones and omits some. The sample holds roughly 63,000 clones, about 72% seen once. The sample taken for sequencing was PBMCs. All receptors come from a man aged 45-65 years in good health and CMV-seropositive.

This sequence joins TRBV7-8 and TRBJ2-7, with D possibly being TRBD1 (6 bases). V lost 7 bases to trimming and J lost 2 bases, with 18 bases between them. CDR1 and CDR2 from the germline V gene are SGHVS and FQNEAQ. The CDR3 runs 15 residues. The CDR3 DNA reads TGTGCCAGCACCACCTACAGGGACAAAACCTACGAGCAGTACTTC. Protein: CASTTYRDKTYEQYF. Full variable domain (remainder filled in from reference TRBV7-8 and TRBJ2-7): GAGVSQSPRYKVAKRGQDVALRCDPISGHVSLFWYQQALGQGPEFLTYFQNEAQLDKSGLPSDRFFAERPEGSVSTLKIQRTQQEDSAVYLCASTTYRDKTYEQYFGPGTRLTVT.

The chain has TRBV18 and TRBJ2-1, with TRBD2 matching 8 bases. J lost 4 bases, V lost 2 bases, and 10 bases had no gene match. The length of the CDR3 is 17 residues. Per the germline V gene, CDR1 is KGHSH and CDR2 is LQKENI. The CDR3 DNA is TGTGCCAGCTCACCAAGAGAACTAGCGGAGCAGTACAATGAGCAGTTCTTC. Residues: CASSPRELAEQYNEQFF.

The V call is TRBV19, the J call TRBJ1-1; possible D gene TRBD1, 5 bases. V was trimmed by 3 bases and J by 11 bases, leaving 16 bases between them. Germline assignment: CDR1 LNHDA and CDR2 SQIVND (reference sequence). CDR3 length: 13 residues. CDR3 in amino acids: CASSISGGEPAFF. The CDR3 bases are TGTGCCAGTAGTATCAGCGGAGGGGAGCCTGCTTTCTTT. Full variable domain (outside the CDR3, taken from reference TRBV19 and TRBJ1-1): DGGITQSPKYLFRKEGQNVTLSCEQNLNHDAMYWYRQDPGQGLRLIYYSQIVNDFQKGDIAEGYSVSREKKESFPLTVTSAQKNPTAFYLCASSISGGEPAFFGQGTRLTVV.

This chain links TRBV2 with TRBJ2-7, with 12 bases aligning to TRBD2. The germline CDR1 and CDR2 sequences are SNHLY and FYNNEI. The CDR3 consists of 14 residues. V gave up 7 bases and J gave up 13 bases; unmatched junction bases: 14. The CDR3 protein is CASNLAGGSGGGYF. In nucleotides, the CDR3 is TGTGCCAGCAACCTAGCGGGAGGGTCTGGGGGTGGTTACTTC.

The J gene is TRBJ2-3, the V gene TRBV9; 9 bases map to TRBD1. The V segment lost 6 bases and the J segment 2 bases; nucleotides outside the gene matches: 7. Germline-derived CDR1 and CDR2 are SGDLS and YYNGEE. The CDR3 totals 15 residues. DNA of the CDR3: TGTGCCAGCAACAGGGGGCTAACGGACACAGATACGCAGTATTTT. It is translated as CASNRGLTDTDTQYF.

The V gene is TRBV30, the J gene TRBJ2-7; 9 positions agree with TRBD2. V was pared by 4 bases and J by 4 bases, with 2 bases of the junction left unmatched. The germline V gene has CDR1 GTSNPN and CDR2 SVGIG (reference sequence). This CDR3 is built from 12 residues. CDR3: CAWMAGGYEQYF. For the CDR3, the DNA is TGTGCCTGGATGGCGGGAGGGTACGAGCAGTACTTC.

The V and J genes are TRBV27 and TRBJ2-1; D is perhaps TRBD1 (6 bases). CDR1 is MNHEY and CDR2 is SMNVEV in the germline V gene (reference sequence). Trimming stripped 3 bases from V and 0 bases from J, with 9 bases between. The CDR3 consists of 15 residues. The CDR3 spells CASSLGASSYNEQFF. CDR3 DNA sequence: TGTGCCAGCAGTTTGGGGGCGTCCTCCTACAATGAGCAGTTCTTC.

The genes are TRBV6-5 and TRBJ2-7; perhaps TRBD2 as D (6 bases). Germline lookup yields CDR1 MNHEY and CDR2 SVGAGI. The CDR3 runs to 14 residues. The V end lost 5 bases, the J end lost 5 bases, and 16 bases lay between the germline ends. The CDR3 nucleotides read TGTGCCAGCAGTCAGGGACTCCTTTTGAACGAGCAGTACTTC. It is translated as CASSQGLLLNEQYF.

The rearrangement joins TRBV5-1 to TRBJ2-1; perhaps TRBD2 as D (5 bases). This CDR3 comprises 14 residues. Germline CDR1 is SGHRS and CDR2 is YFSETQ. V was trimmed by 6 bases and J by 5 bases, leaving 15 bases between them. CDR3 sequence: CASNSVGVNNEQFF. CDR3 DNA sequence: TGCGCCAGCAATAGCGTTGGGGTTAACAATGAGCAGTTCTTC.

The V call is TRBV2, the J call TRBJ2-5; 8 bases match TRBD2. This CDR3 region has 15 residues. The junction had 11 bases not matched to a gene; V was cut back by 7 bases and J by 4 bases. CDR1 is SNHLY, CDR2 FYNNEI, per germline. This chain's CDR3 is CASTRREGVGETQYF. CDR3 bases: TGTGCCAGCACCCGCCGGGAGGGGGTCGGAGAGACCCAGTACTTC. Supplemented by reference TRBV2 and TRBJ2-5, the full variable domain reads EPEVTQTPSHQVTQMGQEVILRCVPISNHLYFYWYRQILGQKVEFLVSFYNNEISEKSEIFDDQFSVERPDGSNFTLKIRSTKLEDSAMYFCASTRREGVGETQYFGPGTRLLVL.

This clone was found a few times. The chain is built from TRBV10-1 and TRBJ1-1; 8 bases align to TRBD1. The trim removed 2 bases at V and 1 base at J, leaving 3 bases unmatched. Germline assignment: CDR1 WNHNN and CDR2 SYGVQD (reference sequence). This CDR3 is 15 amino acids long. In DNA, the CDR3 is TGCGCCAGCAGTGAGGGGACAGGCTGGAACACTGAAGCTTTCTTT. Translated: CASSEGTGWNTEAFF.

This rearrangement joins TRBV7-6 to TRBJ2-3; D may be TRBD2 (6 bases). Germline loops: CDR1 SGHVS, CDR2 FNYEAQ. The CDR3 totals 15 residues. Trimming cost V 0 bases and J 3 bases, with 10 bases left between them. As DNA, the CDR3 is TGTGCCAGCAGCTTAGCGTGGGGAGGAACAGATACGCAGTATTTT. It codes for CASSLAWGGTDTQYF.

The chain links TRBV29-1 to TRBJ2-6, with D perhaps matching TRBD2 (5 bases). Germline V lookup: CDR1 SQVTM, CDR2 ANQGSEA. Trimming removed 7 bases at V and 4 bases at J, with 11 bases between. CDR3 length: 13 amino acids. CDR3 in amino acids: CSARPGGANVLTF. The CDR3 DNA is TGCAGCGCTCGCCCGGGGGGGGCCAACGTCCTGACTTTC.

This sequence joins TRBV9 and TRBJ2-5, with 7 positions matching TRBD2. Trimming removed 4 bases from V and 7 bases from J; junction bases left unmatched: 10. The germline gives CDR1 SGDLS, CDR2 YYNGEE. The CDR3 is 14 amino acids. CDR3 sequence: CASSRSDAGATQYF. CDR3 DNA: TGTGCCAGCAGCCGGAGCGATGCGGGAGCGACCCAGTACTTC.

The chain employs TRBV7-6 and TRBJ2-5; TRBD1 is a possible D gene (5 bases). The CDR3 covers 14 residues. Germline V CDR1 and CDR2: SGHVS, FNYEAQ. Trimming took 5 bases from V and 5 from J, leaving 15 bases between them. CDR3 protein: CASSPRGEWETQYF. CDR3 DNA sequence: TGTGCCAGCAGCCCTAGGGGCGAGTGGGAGACCCAGTACTTC.

The chain uses TRBV5-1 and TRBJ1-2, with D unclear. Between the trimmed V and J ends, which lost 4 bases and 6 bases, there was a span of 16 bases. The CDR3 is made up of 14 amino acids. Germline V CDR1 and CDR2: SGHRS, YFSETQ. The CDR3 loop is CASSPFGIRDGYTF. The DNA of the CDR3 is TGCGCCAGCAGCCCATTTGGCATTCGTGATGGCTACACCTTC. The variable domain in full, with the rest retrieved from reference TRBV5-1 and TRBJ1-2, is KAGVTQTPRYLIKTRGQQVTLSCSPISGHRSVSWYQQTPGQGLQFLFEYFSETQRNKGNFPGRFSGRQFSNSRSEMNVSTLELGDSALYLCASSPFGIRDGYTFGSGTRLTVV.

In the case of this clone: One end of the junction does not line up with germline, which may come from a read error. The V call is TRBV16, the J call TRBJ1-5; D may be TRBD1 (5 bases). Germline V gives CDR1 KGHSY, CDR2 FQNENV. CDR3 size: 15 residues. For the CDR3, the DNA is TGTGCCAGCAGCCCGGTCCCCTTGAGGGGACTGCCCCTGCATTTT. This codes for CASSPVPLRGLPLHF.